The 25 T cell receptor beta chains below all came from one sample that was sequenced in a study of graft-versus-host responses after intestinal transplantation. This table comes from immunoSEQ multiplex PCR, and its TCRdb copy is limited to in-frame clones, with some not included. This sample has roughly 53,000 clones, with about 90% found just once. The source was PBMCs, collected 662 days after intestinal transplant. Receptors originate from a human patient who received an intestinal transplant, so some T cells may come from the graft donor.

The chain carries TRBV18 and TRBJ1-2; 9 nucleotides line up with TRBD1. Germline V gene lookup returns CDR1 KGHSH and CDR2 LQKENI. V shed 1 base, J shed 8 bases, and the junction held 2 bases outside the gene matches. The CDR3 runs 13 residues. The CDR3 protein is CASSPRTGDGYTF. In nucleotides, the CDR3 is TGTGCCAGCTCACCACGGACAGGGGACGGCTACACCTTC.

The V gene is TRBV7-6, the J gene TRBJ2-3, with unresolved D. The CDR3 has 15 amino acids. V dropped 1 base and J dropped 2 bases, with 10 bases sitting between them. Germline loops: CDR1 SGHVS, CDR2 FNYEAQ. CDR3 amino acids: CASSLEFGLTDTQYF. CDR3 nucleotide sequence: TGTGCCAGCAGCTTAGAGTTCGGCCTCACAGATACGCAGTATTTT.

This rearrangement joins TRBV7-3 to TRBJ2-7; D is possibly TRBD2 (7 bases). The CDR3 consists of 13 residues. The ends were cut back, 2 bases at V and 4 bases at J, with 9 bases in the middle. CDR1 SGHTA and CDR2 FQGTGA come from the germline V gene. The CDR3 spells CASSLEGGYEQYF. The DNA for the CDR3 is TGTGCCAGCAGCTTAGAGGGGGGGTACGAGCAGTACTTC.

A word on this clone: The limits of the CDR3 on the DNA are not certain, so only TCRdb's listed CDR3 is given. The genes are TRBV5-5 and TRBJ1-1; the table's D call, TRBD1, was not checked against the DNA. Germline CDR1 is SGHKS and CDR2 is YYEKEE (reference sequence). A total of 13 residues make up the CDR3, ends included. CDR3 loop: CASSFGTGTVSFF.

This clone occurred a few times. The chain has TRBV29-1 and TRBJ1-4; the D is unclear. The length of the CDR3 is 11 residues. CDR1 SQVTM and CDR2 ANQGSEA come from the germline V gene. With 0 bases removed from V and 11 bases from J, the gap between germline ends came to 7 bases. The CDR3 bases are TGCAGCGTTGAAGATGGGGAGAAACTGTTTTTT. It codes for CSVEDGEKLFF.

This chain links TRBV6-1 with TRBJ1-2, with TRBD1 identical over 8 bases. CDR1 and CDR2 (germline): MNHNS, SASEGT. The CDR3 length is 13 residues. After removal of 2 bases from V and 6 bases from J, the junction contained 2 bases not matched to a gene. The CDR3 protein is CASSEPGGHGYTF. The CDR3 DNA is TGTGCCAGCAGTGAACCAGGGGGCCATGGCTACACCTTC.

The chain couples TRBV14 to TRBJ2-7; 10 positions agree with TRBD1. Germline V lookup: CDR1 SGHDN, CDR2 FVKESK. This CDR3 spans 16 amino acids. V trimming: 7 bases; J trimming: 3 bases; junction bases outside the gene matches: 12. CDR3 protein: CASIRGPGQGFYEQYF. The CDR3 DNA sequence: TGTGCCAGCATTCGGGGTCCGGGACAGGGGTTCTACGAGCAGTACTTC.

This chain joins TRBV6-4 and TRBJ2-5; 9 nucleotides line up with TRBD2. The length of the CDR3 is 14 residues. CDR1 is MRHNA, CDR2 SNTAGT, per germline. Trimming cost V 6 bases and J 4 bases; bases outside gene matches: 6. As DNA, the CDR3 is TGTGCCAGCAGCCCTAGCGGGGCCCCAGAGACCCAGTACTTC. Protein: CASSPSGAPETQYF.

CDR3: CASSFPGQGYYGYTF. The CDR3 nucleotides read TGTGCCAGCAGCTTTCCGGGACAGGGATACTATGGCTACACCTTC. The rearrangement uses TRBV5-5 and TRBJ1-2, with 9 positions matching TRBD1. V was pared by 2 bases and J by 3 bases, with 5 bases of the junction left unmatched. This CDR3 spans 15 amino acids. Germline-derived CDR1 and CDR2 are SGHKS and YYEKEE (reference sequence).

This chain links TRBV18 with TRBJ1-2; no clear D. Looked up from germline, CDR1 is KGHSH and CDR2 is LQKENI. Trimming shortened V by 3 bases and J by 1 base, and 18 bases separated the two germline ends. The CDR3 is 17 residues long. CDR3 in amino acids: CASSPSVTLRNNYGYTF. For the CDR3, the DNA is TGTGCCAGCTCACCGTCAGTCACGCTCAGGAATAACTATGGCTACACCTTC.

This rearrangement joins TRBV30 to TRBJ2-3, with 8 bases lining up with TRBD2. The ends lost 6 bases at V and 3 bases at J; junction bases unmatched: 8. This CDR3 is built from 14 residues. The germline CDR1 and CDR2 sequences are GTSNPN and SVGIG (reference sequence). CDR3 DNA sequence: TGTGCCTGTCTCGCGGGACTAGAGACAGATACGCAGTATTTT. This codes for CACLAGLETDTQYF.

V usage is TRBV4-1 and J usage is TRBJ1-6; a possible D gene is TRBD1 (6 bases). The V gene lost 0 bases and the J gene lost 9 bases, with 24 bases spanning the gap. The CDR3 totals 19 residues. CDR1 and CDR2 (germline): MGHRA, YSYEKL. CDR3 bases: TGCGCCAGCAGCCAAGAGTCCACAGGGAGGGGGAGTGGCGGTTCACCCCTCCACTTT. Translating it yields CASSQESTGRGSGGSPLHF.

The chain uses TRBV7-2 and TRBJ2-2; D gene ambiguous. Between the trimmed V and J ends, which lost 2 bases and 4 bases, there was a span of 2 bases. The CDR3 has 12 residues. Germline assignment: CDR1 SGHTA and CDR2 FQGNSA. CDR3 sequence: CASSLFTGELFF. CDR3 DNA sequence: TGTGCCAGCAGCTTATTCACCGGGGAGCTGTTTTTT.

The chain is built from TRBV7-9 and TRBJ2-6; 10 bases fit TRBD1. V was pared by 11 bases and J by 2 bases, with 6 bases of the junction left unmatched. The CDR3 loop spans 15 amino acids. The germline CDR1 and CDR2 sequences are SEHNR and FQNEAQ (reference sequence). The CDR3 region is CAAGQGSAGANVLTF. In nucleotides, the CDR3 is TGTGCCGCGGGACAGGGGTCGGCTGGGGCCAACGTCCTGACTTTC.

The CDR3 region is CSVEDLDTGELFF. Here the CDR3 DNA reads TGCAGCGTTGAAGATCTCGACACCGGGGAGCTGTTTTTT. This chain links TRBV29-1 with TRBJ2-2; D is uncertain. The CDR3 is made up of 13 amino acids. Per germline, CDR1 SQVTM and CDR2 ANQGSEA. The V and J ends lost 0 bases and 3 bases respectively, with 5 bases between them.

The chain recombines TRBV11-1 with TRBJ2-2; D may be TRBD1 (5 bases). In germline, CDR1 is SGHAT, CDR2 FQDESV (reference sequence). Trimming removed 5 bases at V and 4 bases at J, with 14 bases between. The CDR3 contains 15 residues. CDR3 residues: CASSDYSRATGELFF. In DNA, the CDR3 is TGTGCCAGCAGCGATTACTCCAGGGCCACCGGGGAGCTGTTTTTT.

The V and J genes are TRBV19 and TRBJ2-1; 8 nucleotides match TRBD2. The CDR3 is made up of 15 amino acids. Per germline, CDR1 LNHDA and CDR2 SQIVND (reference sequence). V shed 9 bases, J shed 4 bases, and the junction held 11 bases outside the gene matches. This CDR3 is CASSPSGGGYNEQFF. Here the CDR3 DNA reads TGTGCCAGCTCCCCAAGCGGCGGGGGGTACAATGAGCAGTTCTTC.

The chain has TRBV27 and TRBJ1-6, with 9 bases aligning to TRBD1. This CDR3 contains 15 residues. Germline V gene data show CDR1 as MNHEY and CDR2 as SMNVEV (reference sequence). The trim removed 7 bases at V and 7 bases at J, leaving 8 bases unmatched. Written as DNA, the CDR3 is TGTGCCAGCACCAGGACCGGGACAGGGAATTCACCCCTCCACTTT. It encodes CASTRTGTGNSPLHF.

The DNA of the CDR3 is TGTGCCAGCAGATCCCAGGTGGGGCGGGGGGCGGACGAGCAGTACTTC. Amino acid sequence: CASRSQVGRGADEQYF. The chain has TRBV7-2 and TRBJ2-7; 8 bases are a match to TRBD2. Germline CDR1 SGHTA, CDR2 FQGNSA. This CDR3 spans 16 amino acids. V lost 6 bases and J lost 5; bases outside the gene matches: 15.

The chain has TRBV6-1 and TRBJ1-1; D is unresolved. This CDR3 contains 14 residues. Germline lookup yields CDR1 MNHNS and CDR2 SASEGT. Trimming removed 7 bases at V and 0 bases at J, with 12 bases between. The CDR3 reads CASIFPELNTEAFF. The CDR3 bases are TGTGCCAGCATATTCCCTGAACTGAACACTGAAGCTTTCTTT.

V is TRBV21-1 and J is TRBJ1-5; the table's D call TRBD1 went unverified against the DNA. TRBV21-1 is a pseudogene segment. The CDR3 is 21 amino acids. The CDR3 DNA follows: TGTGCCAGCATTTTAAATCCCCCGACAGGCTTCGACCCATATAACAATCAGCCCCAGCATTTT. Its translation: CASILNPPTGFDPYNNQPQHF.

The V gene is TRBV6-1, the J gene TRBJ2-7; 9 bases fit TRBD1. The CDR3 totals 15 residues. CDR1 and CDR2 (germline): MNHNS, SASEGT. Germline trimming cut 3 bases from V and 3 bases from J; bases unmatched to any gene: 6. Here the CDR3 reads CASSEFGTGFYEQYF. Written as DNA, the CDR3 is TGTGCCAGCAGTGAGTTCGGGACAGGGTTCTACGAGCAGTACTTC.

The rearrangement uses TRBV9 and TRBJ1-5; tentative D call: TRBD1 (6 bases). V lost 0 bases, J lost 4 bases, and 11 bases lay in between. The V gene's germline CDR1 is SGDLS and CDR2 YYNGEE. The CDR3 loop spans 15 amino acids. This chain's CDR3 is CASSVGQGMNQPQHF. In nucleotides, the CDR3 is TGTGCCAGCAGCGTAGGTCAGGGGATGAATCAGCCCCAGCATTTT.

This clone was seen a single time. The DNA of the CDR3 is TGTGCCAGTAGTTCTCGGTCGAACACCGGGGAGCTGTTTTTT. It codes for CASSSRSNTGELFF. This chain joins TRBV19 and TRBJ2-2; D gene uncertain. The CDR3 runs to 14 residues. V lost 5 bases, J lost 0 bases, and 7 bases lay in between. Germline CDR1 and CDR2: LNHDA and SQIVND (reference sequence). Full variable domain (rest looked up from reference TRBV19 and TRBJ2-2): DGGITQSPKYLFRKEGQNVTLSCEQNLNHDAMYWYRQDPGQGLRLIYYSQIVNDFQKGDIAEGYSVSREKKESFPLTVTSAQKNPTAFYLCASSSRSNTGELFFGEGSRLTVL.

The V and J genes are TRBV4-1 and TRBJ1-1; TRBD1 agrees at 8 bases. V lost 2 bases and J lost 0; bases outside the gene matches: 2. The CDR3 runs to 15 residues. Germline V CDR1 and CDR2: MGHRA, YSYEKL. The CDR3 spells CASSQRQGMNTEAFF. In nucleotides, the CDR3 is TGCGCCAGCAGCCAACGACAGGGGATGAACACTGAAGCTTTCTTT.